The clone carrying this TCR beta chain has ten or more counts. Its antigen is unidentified. Alpha and beta constant-region primers primed reverse transcription of around 0.5 ug RNA. Each of the alpha and beta chains got its own library through chain-specific third strand synthesis with indices. TCRdb passed the 5' RACE reads through MiXCR, listing each CDR3 protein once. The sample holds 17,000 or so distinct CDR3 sequences, 4.5% to 5.5% seen once. This sample is drawn from a study of HIV-infected patients and healthy controls. Study-wide points: CDR3 sharing between individuals was lower in HIV-infected patients than in healthy controls.

All unsorted peripheral T cells were captured because whole blood was used without fractionation. The RNA source was an approximately 2.5 ml peripheral blood draw. V was pared by 0 bases and J by 7 bases, with 7 bases of the junction left unmatched. This CDR3 region has 17 residues. In germline, CDR1 is MNHEY, CDR2 SVGAGI. Sequencing used blood. The chain joins TRBV6-5 to TRBJ2-1; 12 bases map to TRBD2. The TCR was taken from an adult in good health. The DNA for the CDR3 is TGTGCCAGCAGTTACTCGAAGACTAGCGGGGGCCCTAATGAGCAGTTCTTC. Encoded protein: CASSYSKTSGGPNEQFF.